The 17 T cell receptor beta chains below were found in one sample sequenced in a study of human T cells and chemical hapten exposure. Time point meaning: pre-sensitization, week 0. The treatment was: therapeutic diphenylcyclopropenone sensitization with weekly scalp DPC. MiXCR, run by TCRdb on the RACE reads, gives a single entry per CDR3 protein. The data hold more than 250,000 distinct CDR3 sequences, with approximately 8% observed a single time. The sample consisted of whole blood, taken in connection with sensitization to the hapten diphenylcyclopropenone (DPC). These receptors originate from a man younger than 35 with alopecia areata. Some clones in this sample may be carry-over from other donors' samples.

The sample holds a few counts of this clonotype. The chain couples TRBV4-3 to TRBJ2-2; 8 positions match TRBD1. With V trimmed by 4 bases and J by 1 base, 11 bases remained unmatched. The CDR3 has 18 amino acids. Germline CDR1 LGHNA, CDR2 YSLEER. DNA for the CDR3: TGCGCCAGCAGCCGGTACGGACAGGGAAAAAGGAACACCGGGGAGCTGTTTTTT. It translates to CASSRYGQGKRNTGELFF.

This clonotype was counted ten times or more. This chain uses TRBV11-1 with TRBJ2-2; D is uncertain. The CDR3 contains 13 residues. Trimming removed 1 base from V and 6 bases from J, with 6 bases in between. Germline CDR1 is SGHAT and CDR2 is FQDESV (reference sequence). The CDR3 spells CASSLGSPGELFF. The CDR3 DNA reads as TGTGCCAGCAGCTTAGGAAGCCCCGGGGAGCTGTTTTTT.

J is TRBJ2-7 and V is TRBV29-1, with 7 bases that match TRBD1. Unmatched junction bases numbered 13, after V lost 6 bases and J lost 5 bases. CDR1 and CDR2 from the germline V gene are SQVTM and ANQGSEA. CDR3 length: 14 amino acids. As DNA, the CDR3 is TGCAGCGTCGTGGGTTATGACAGGGTTAACGAGCAGTACTTC. Protein sequence: CSVVGYDRVNEQYF.

This clonotype has a handful of counts. The CDR3: CASSLASGGATDTQYF. Here the CDR3 DNA reads TGCGCCAGCAGCTTGGCAAGCGGGGGGGCCACGGATACGCAGTATTTT. The chain is built from TRBV5-1 and TRBJ2-3; 10 nucleotides align to TRBD2. This CDR3 comprises 16 residues. With 0 bases clipped from V and 6 bases from J, the junction kept 7 bases outside the gene matches. Per germline, CDR1 SGHRS and CDR2 YFSETQ.

The chain recombines TRBV14 with TRBJ2-7; D is unresolved. This CDR3 comprises 11 residues. V gave up 1 base and J gave up 6 bases, with 4 bases separating them. The germline gives CDR1 SGHDN, CDR2 FVKESK. The CDR3 loop is CASSQGFEQYF. The CDR3 nucleotides read TGTGCCAGCAGCCAAGGTTTCGAGCAGTACTTC. The full variable domain, its missing parts supplied by reference TRBV14 and TRBJ2-7, is EAGVTQFPSHSVIEKGQTVTLRCDPISGHDNLYWYRRVMGKEIKFLLHFVKESKQDESGMPNNRFLAERTGGTYSTLKVQPAELEDSGVYFCASSQGFEQYFGPGTRLTVT.

This clonotype was detected a few times. The rearrangement joins TRBV12-3 or TRBV12-4 to TRBJ1-2, with TRBD1 matching 8 bases. The CDR3 contains 15 residues. V lost 6 bases and J lost 0; bases outside the gene matches: 6. As DNA, the CDR3 is TGTGCCAGCAGACCGCGGGACAGGCCTAACTATGGCTACACCTTC. Amino acids: CASRPRDRPNYGYTF.

This clonotype appeared a few times. The genes are TRBV20-1 and TRBJ1-1, with D unresolved. CDR1 is DFQATT, CDR2 SNEGSKA, per germline (reference sequence). Trimming removed 0 bases at V and 1 base at J, with 12 bases between. This CDR3 is built from 15 residues. In nucleotides, the CDR3 is TGCAGTGCTAGAGATTACCGGCGGGAGAACACTGAAGCTTTCTTT. This codes for CSARDYRRENTEAFF.

The table lists this clonotype with many counts. The chain joins TRBV9 to TRBJ1-2; D is unclear. The germline gives CDR1 SGDLS, CDR2 YYNGEE. Trimming took off 1 base at V and 3 bases at J, with 7 bases between the two ends. The CDR3 covers 13 residues. CDR3 sequence reads: CASSVSPDYGYTF. The DNA of the CDR3 is TGTGCCAGCAGCGTAAGTCCGGACTATGGCTACACCTTC.

This chain uses TRBV12-3 or TRBV12-4 with TRBJ2-5; TRBD1 aligns across 12 bases. CDR3 length equals 15 residues. After removal of 5 bases from V and 4 bases from J, the junction contained 5 bases not matched to a gene. In DNA, the CDR3 is TGTGCCAGCAGTCACCCGGGACAGGGGGCAGAGACCCAGTACTTC. This sequence encodes CASSHPGQGAETQYF.

The V gene is TRBV15, the J gene TRBJ2-1; D may be TRBD2 (5 bases). The CDR3 length is 17 residues. With 1 base removed from V and 4 bases from J, the gap between germline ends came to 17 bases. Germline-derived CDR1 and CDR2 are LNHNV and YYDKDF (reference sequence). CDR3 loop: CATSRAYPRGDYNEQFF. In nucleotides, the CDR3 is TGTGCCACCAGCAGAGCCTATCCCCGGGGAGATTACAATGAGCAGTTCTTC.

This clonotype was seen a handful of times. This sequence joins TRBV7-8 and TRBJ2-3; D not resolved. Germline-derived CDR1 and CDR2 are SGHVS and FQNEAQ. The CDR3 is made up of 12 amino acids. V lost 5 bases and J 3 bases, leaving 6 bases between the germline ends. The CDR3 loop is CASSETTDTQYF. In DNA, the CDR3 is TGTGCCAGCAGCGAAACAACAGATACGCAGTATTTT.

The CDR3 sequence is CASSSRQRDKDTQYF. CDR3 nucleotides: TGTGCCAGCAGTTCTCGACAGAGGGACAAGGATACGCAGTATTTT. The rearrangement links TRBV6-5 to TRBJ2-3; possible D gene TRBD1, 6 bases. V was pared by 4 bases and J by 6 bases, with 17 bases between. From germline, CDR1 is MNHEY and CDR2 SVGAGI. The CDR3 covers 15 residues.

In its sample, this clonotype was seen many times. V and J are TRBV3-1 and TRBJ1-5, with a tentative D call TRBD1 (5 bases). Per the germline V gene, CDR1 is LGHDT and CDR2 is YNNKEL (reference sequence). V dropped 0 bases and J dropped 4 bases, with 7 bases sitting between them. The CDR3 is 14 residues long. CDR3 DNA sequence: TGTGCCAGCAGCCAAGATGGGGGAAATCAGCCCCAGCATTTT. Translated, it gives CASSQDGGNQPQHF.

This clonotype was detected only a few times. The gene calls are TRBV2 and TRBJ2-5; D is ambiguous. This CDR3 comprises 12 residues. Trimming pared 8 bases from V and 6 bases from J, leaving 13 bases between. Germline V CDR1 and CDR2: SNHLY, FYNNEI. This CDR3 reads CASGPRQKTQYF. For the CDR3, the DNA is TGTGCCAGCGGGCCCCGGCAGAAGACCCAGTACTTC.

The rearrangement joins TRBV12-3 or TRBV12-4 to TRBJ1-5, with D possibly TRBD1 on 6 matching bases. V was cut by 0 bases and J by 5 bases, with 11 bases left in between. CDR3 length: 15 amino acids. Here the CDR3 DNA reads TGTGCCAGCAGTTTAGCGTGGGGGGCAGATCAGCCCCAGCATTTT. Residues: CASSLAWGADQPQHF.

This clonotype has at least ten counts. This chain joins TRBV25-1 and TRBJ2-7, with D perhaps TRBD1 (6 bases). CDR1 and CDR2 from the germline V gene are MGHDK and SYGVNS. The V end lost 3 bases, the J end lost 6 bases, and 12 bases lay between the germline ends. There are 13 residues in the CDR3. The DNA for the CDR3 is TGTGCCAGCAGTGACCAACAGGGCCCCGAGCAGTACTTC. Protein: CASSDQQGPEQYF.

The rearrangement uses TRBV10-3 and TRBJ1-3, with a possible D match to TRBD1 (6 bases). Germline values: CDR1 ENHRY, CDR2 SYGVKD. The V end was cut by 6 bases, the J end by 0 bases, with 24 bases between. The CDR3 runs to 19 residues. The CDR3 loop reads CAIRKEDSDLPSSGNTIYF. For the CDR3, the DNA is TGTGCCATCAGAAAAGAGGACAGTGACCTCCCCAGCTCTGGAAACACCATATATTTT.